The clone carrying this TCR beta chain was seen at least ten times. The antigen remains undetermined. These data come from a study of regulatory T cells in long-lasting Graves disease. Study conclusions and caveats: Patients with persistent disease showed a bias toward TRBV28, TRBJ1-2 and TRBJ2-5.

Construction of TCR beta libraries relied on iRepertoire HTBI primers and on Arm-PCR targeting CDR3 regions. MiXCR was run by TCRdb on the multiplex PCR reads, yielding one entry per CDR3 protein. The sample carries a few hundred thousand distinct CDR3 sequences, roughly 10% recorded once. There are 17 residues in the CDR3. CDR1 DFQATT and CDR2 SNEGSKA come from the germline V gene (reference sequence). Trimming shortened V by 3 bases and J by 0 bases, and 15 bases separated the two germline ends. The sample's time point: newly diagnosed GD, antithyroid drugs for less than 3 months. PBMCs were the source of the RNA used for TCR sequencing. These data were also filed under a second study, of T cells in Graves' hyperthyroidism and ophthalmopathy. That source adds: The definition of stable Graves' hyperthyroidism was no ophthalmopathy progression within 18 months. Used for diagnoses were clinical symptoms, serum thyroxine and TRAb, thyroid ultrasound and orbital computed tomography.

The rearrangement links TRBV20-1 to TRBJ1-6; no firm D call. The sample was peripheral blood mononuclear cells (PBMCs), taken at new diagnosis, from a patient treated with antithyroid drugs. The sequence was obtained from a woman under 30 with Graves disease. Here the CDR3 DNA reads TGCAGTGCTAGGCTAGGGCGGTCCGTCTCCTATAATTCACCCCTCCACTTT. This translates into CSARLGRSVSYNSPLHF.